A selection of T cell receptor beta chains follows, all from one sample in a study of blood T cell repertoires in COVID-19. Data came from immunoSEQ multiplex PCR; TCRdb stores just in-frame clones and leaves some out. The repertoire has approximately 220,000 clones, about 83% of them found once; the top ten carry about 2.3%. The specimen was peripheral blood. The receptors shown here come from a woman in her thirties or forties with active or convalescent COVID-19. Both conserved end residues are part of each CDR3.

>TRBV25-1|TRBJ2-7
CASSELETSGTSGQYF
>TRBV9|TRBJ2-3
CASSVTQGATDTQYF
>TRBV7-2|TRBJ2-1
CASSFRPAGFTYNEQFF
>TRBV2|TRBJ2-7
CASHYAVGVDEQYF
>TRBV6-2/TRBV6-3|TRBJ2-3
CASSRTSGDGTDTQYF
>TRBV18|TRBJ2-7
CASTGTTYEQYF
>TRBV19|TRBJ2-7
CASSLTGDEQYF
>TRBV3-1/TRBV3-2|TRBJ2-5
CASSRAGGRWETQYF
>TRBV15|TRBJ2-7
CATSRVQGYEQYF
>TRBV7-8|TRBJ1-1
CASSLTETNEAFF
>TRBV4-3|TRBJ1-1
CASSQGTGSGAEAFF
>TRBV29-1|TRBJ2-7
CSVEDRFGLREQYF
>TRBV4-2|TRBJ2-1
CASGEAGVNEQFF
>TRBV28|TRBJ2-5
CASSFLASDQGQETQYF
>TRBV19|TRBJ1-4
CASSLSLGQEKLFF
>TRBV6-6|TRBJ2-3
CAWSPEGTDTQYF
>TRBV7-2|TRBJ1-2
CASSRDRRSLNYGYTF
>TRBV4-3|TRBJ2-1
CASSLVTDLKYNEQFF
>TRBV7-2|TRBJ1-4
CASSLKGHTGGATNEKLFF
>TRBV29-1|TRBJ2-5
CSVSWRGHQETQYF
>TRBV6-5|TRBJ2-3
CASISTGSDTQYF
>TRBV5-4|TRBJ2-2
CASSLGRTGRTGELFF
>TRBV6-5|TRBJ1-3
CATGSSGNTIYF
>TRBV19|TRBJ2-7
CASSLSSGLAGAYEQCF
>TRBV30|TRBJ2-5
CAWSVPLPGETQYF
>TRBV3-1/TRBV3-2|TRBJ1-1
CASSLTGVVRTEAFF
>TRBV7-9|TRBJ1-5
CASSSGQGGNQPQHF
>TRBV3-1/TRBV3-2|TRBJ1-1
CASSPIGGTEAFF
>TRBV6-6|TRBJ2-2
CASSYSPLRDTGELFF
>TRBV5-4|TRBJ1-4
CASSPGGVGANEKLFF
>TRBV6-2/TRBV6-3|TRBJ1-1
CASSWGGGATEAFF
>TRBV7-9|TRBJ2-5
CASSRDRDKETQYF
>TRBV27|TRBJ1-2
CASSSRGGGDGYTF
>TRBV5-4|TRBJ1-1
CASSLKGGGTEAFF
>TRBV11-3|TRBJ2-1
CASSLSGSYNEQFF
>TRBV30|TRBJ1-3
CAWDRGLGGNTIYF
>TRBV2|TRBJ1-1
CASSVSGADAITAFF
>TRBV10-2|TRBJ1-2
CASRTGPSSWYGYTF
>TRBV2|TRBJ1-6
CASSEEQGYSPLHF
>TRBV27|TRBJ2-7
CASSGELAGVLEQYF
>TRBV5-5|TRBJ1-2
CASSPDRLRSGYTF